These T cell receptor beta chains were read from a single sample in a study of cytomegalovirus exposure and HLA in healthy donors. Here immunoSEQ multiplex PCR was the method, and the copy in TCRdb shows in-frame clones only, minus some. The sample holds approximately 100,000 clones, 75% to 90% seen once. The sequenced material came from PBMCs. The receptors stem from a man under 40 in good health and CMV-seronegative. Each CDR3 is given with its conserved first and last residue. D genes are given only for firm matches. Where a row states a size, it is once, few, many or the class of an expanded clone; other rows omit it.

abundance: -; v_gene: TRBV10-1; d_gene: TRBD2; j_gene: TRBJ2-7; CDR3nt: TGCGCCAGCAGTGACCCGGGACTACTCCAGTCTTACGAGCAGTACTTC; CDR3aa: CASSDPGLLQSYEQYF
abundance: -; v_gene: TRBV4-2; d_gene: TRBD1; j_gene: TRBJ2-7; CDR3nt: TGTGCCAGCAGCCACGGGACAGGGGGCGAGGTGCTCTACGAGCAGTACTTC; CDR3aa: CASSHGTGGEVLYEQYF
abundance: -; v_gene: TRBV4-1; d_gene: -; j_gene: TRBJ2-7; CDR3nt: TGCGCCAGCAGCCAAGAAGAAGGGGGCGAGCAGTACTTC; CDR3aa: CASSQEEGGEQYF
abundance: -; v_gene: TRBV20-1; d_gene: -; j_gene: TRBJ2-5; CDR3nt: TGCAGTGCTAGGAGAGGATGGATGTACTTC; CDR3aa: CSARRGWMYF
abundance: -; v_gene: TRBV30; d_gene: TRBD2; j_gene: TRBJ2-7; CDR3nt: TGTGCCGGGACTAGCGGGTTTGACGAGCAGTACTTC; CDR3aa: CAGTSGFDEQYF
abundance: -; v_gene: TRBV27; d_gene: TRBD2; j_gene: TRBJ2-1; CDR3nt: TGTGCCAGCAGTTTATCCGGCGGGAGAAGCGCGGTGCAGTTCTTC; CDR3aa: CASSLSGGRSAVQFF
abundance: -; v_gene: TRBV5-1; d_gene: TRBD2; j_gene: TRBJ2-5; CDR3nt: TGCGCCAGCAGAATGGGCGGGGGGTCGGTGACGGAGACCCAGTACTTC; CDR3aa: CASRMGGGSVTETQYF
abundance: -; v_gene: TRBV11-2; d_gene: TRBD2; j_gene: TRBJ2-2; CDR3nt: TGTGCCAGCAGCTTAGTCGGGGTACTAGCGGGACTCACCGGGGAGCTGTTTTTT; CDR3aa: CASSLVGVLAGLTGELFF
abundance: -; v_gene: TRBV28; d_gene: TRBD1; j_gene: TRBJ1-1; CDR3nt: TGTGCCAGCAGCAATCCGGGACAGGCAGCTTTCTTT; CDR3aa: CASSNPGQAAFF
abundance: -; v_gene: TRBV18; d_gene: -; j_gene: TRBJ2-5; CDR3nt: TGTGCCAGCTCACGCCAGCGGGAGACCCAGTACTTC; CDR3aa: CASSRQRETQYF
abundance: -; v_gene: TRBV7-6; d_gene: -; j_gene: TRBJ2-3; CDR3nt: TGTGCCAGCAGCTCCGGAGGGTACACAGATACGCAGTATTTT; CDR3aa: CASSSGGYTDTQYF
abundance: -; v_gene: TRBV19; d_gene: TRBD1; j_gene: TRBJ1-5; CDR3nt: TGTGCCAGTAGTACACGCGGACAGGGTCGCAATCAGCCCCAGCATTTT; CDR3aa: CASSTRGQGRNQPQHF
abundance: -; v_gene: TRBV5-1; d_gene: TRBD2; j_gene: TRBJ2-5; CDR3nt: TGCGCCAGCAGCGCCGGACTAGCGGGCCAAGAGACCCAGTACTTC; CDR3aa: CASSAGLAGQETQYF
abundance: -; v_gene: TRBV4-2; d_gene: TRBD2; j_gene: TRBJ2-7; CDR3nt: TGTGCCAGCAGCCAAGTCGGACTAGCGACGAACTCCTACGAGCAGTACTTC; CDR3aa: CASSQVGLATNSYEQYF
abundance: once; v_gene: TRBV5-6; d_gene: TRBD2; j_gene: TRBJ2-5; CDR3nt: TGTGCCAGCAGCTTGCGGGAGGGCCAGGAGACCCAGTACTTC; CDR3aa: CASSLREGQETQYF
abundance: few; v_gene: TRBV4-3; d_gene: -; j_gene: TRBJ2-4; CDR3nt: TGCGCCAGCAGCCCTTGGACAACAGCCAAAAACATTCAGTACTTC; CDR3aa: CASSPWTTAKNIQYF
abundance: -; v_gene: TRBV10-2; d_gene: TRBD2; j_gene: TRBJ2-3; CDR3nt: TGCGCCAGCCTAGCGGGTTTGACAACAGATACGCAGTATTTT; CDR3aa: CASLAGLTTDTQYF
abundance: -; v_gene: TRBV7-3; d_gene: TRBD2; j_gene: TRBJ2-3; CDR3nt: TGTGCCAGCAGGAGTAGCGGGGGGGCGACAGATACGCAGTATTTT; CDR3aa: CASRSSGGATDTQYF
abundance: -; v_gene: TRBV7-2; d_gene: -; j_gene: TRBJ1-2; CDR3nt: TGTGCCAGCAGCTTCCGGAACTATGGCTACACCTTC; CDR3aa: CASSFRNYGYTF
abundance: once; v_gene: TRBV5-6; d_gene: TRBD2; j_gene: TRBJ2-7; CDR3nt: TGTGCCAGCAGCTGGGGGTTTCTAGCGGGAGAGTACGAGCAGTACTTC; CDR3aa: CASSWGFLAGEYEQYF
abundance: -; v_gene: TRBV9; d_gene: -; j_gene: TRBJ2-1; CDR3nt: TGTGCCAGCAGCGTACGGGACTCCGAGCAGTTCTTC; CDR3aa: CASSVRDSEQFF
abundance: once; v_gene: TRBV29-1; d_gene: TRBD2; j_gene: TRBJ2-5; CDR3nt: TGCAGCGTGGTACCGATCACGCTAGCGGGATTTCAAGAGACCCAGTACTTC; CDR3aa: CSVVPITLAGFQETQYF
abundance: -; v_gene: TRBV4-2; d_gene: TRBD2; j_gene: TRBJ2-1; CDR3nt: TGTGCCAGCAGCCAAGATCGAACTAGCGGAGGTACATACTCCTACAATGAGCAGTTCTTC; CDR3aa: CASSQDRTSGGTYSYNEQFF
abundance: once; v_gene: TRBV10-3; d_gene: TRBD1; j_gene: TRBJ2-5; CDR3nt: TGTGCCATCAGTGAGTCGGGACAGATACAAGAGACCCAGTACTTC; CDR3aa: CAISESGQIQETQYF
abundance: -; v_gene: TRBV4-1; d_gene: TRBD2; j_gene: TRBJ2-5; CDR3nt: TGCGCCAGCAGCCAAGCAGCAGAGCGGGGGGGTGAGTTACGTGGCGAGACCCAGTACTTC; CDR3aa: CASSQAAERGGELRGETQYF
abundance: -; v_gene: TRBV6-6; d_gene: TRBD2; j_gene: TRBJ2-2; CDR3nt: TGTGCCAGCAGTTTAGCGGGAAACACCGGGGAGCTGTTTTTT; CDR3aa: CASSLAGNTGELFF
abundance: -; v_gene: TRBV5-4; d_gene: -; j_gene: TRBJ2-3; CDR3nt: TGTGCCAGCAGCTCGCCCCGGGACTCGACACCCAATACGCAGTATTTT; CDR3aa: CASSSPRDSTPNTQYF
abundance: -; v_gene: TRBV6-5; d_gene: -; j_gene: TRBJ2-3; CDR3nt: TGTGCCAGCAGTTACTCTTCACGGGTGGGAGATACGCAGTATTTT; CDR3aa: CASSYSSRVGDTQYF
abundance: -; v_gene: TRBV5-8; d_gene: TRBD1; j_gene: TRBJ1-5; CDR3nt: TGTGCCAGCAGCTCCAATACTACGACAGGGACCAATCAGCCCCAGCATTTT; CDR3aa: CASSSNTTTGTNQPQHF
abundance: -; v_gene: TRBV28; d_gene: -; j_gene: TRBJ2-6; CDR3nt: TGTGCCAGCAGTTTGACAGTTACCTTCTCTGGGGCCAACGTCCTGACTTTC; CDR3aa: CASSLTVTFSGANVLTF
abundance: -; v_gene: TRBV7-9; d_gene: -; j_gene: TRBJ2-3; CDR3nt: TGTGCCAGCAGCCCGCGGGCCGCTAGCACAGATACGCAGTATTTT; CDR3aa: CASSPRAASTDTQYF
abundance: -; v_gene: TRBV6-1; d_gene: -; j_gene: TRBJ1-1; CDR3nt: TGTGCCAGCACTGGAGGGAAGGCCACTGAAGCTTTCTTT; CDR3aa: CASTGGKATEAFF
abundance: -; v_gene: TRBV18; d_gene: -; j_gene: TRBJ2-7; CDR3nt: TGTGCCAGCTCACCACCGGGTACAGGGTACCCCAAGATGCAGTACTTC; CDR3aa: CASSPPGTGYPKMQYF
abundance: -; v_gene: TRBV28; d_gene: TRBD1; j_gene: TRBJ2-3; CDR3nt: TGTGCCAGTCAGCTCCTGTCAGGGGGCTCGGCAGATACGCAGTATTTT; CDR3aa: CASQLLSGGSADTQYF
abundance: -; v_gene: TRBV5-1; d_gene: TRBD2; j_gene: TRBJ2-3; CDR3nt: TGCGCCAGCAGCATTAGCGGGGGGGACCTCCGGGATACGCAGTATTTT; CDR3aa: CASSISGGDLRDTQYF
abundance: -; v_gene: TRBV5-5; d_gene: -; j_gene: TRBJ1-1; CDR3nt: TGTGCCAGCAGCTTCTCCGCGGGGGGAGCTTTCTTT; CDR3aa: CASSFSAGGAFF
abundance: -; v_gene: TRBV5-6; d_gene: TRBD1; j_gene: TRBJ1-3; CDR3nt: TGTGCCAGCAGCCTAGACAGGGGAGGCTCTGGAAACACCATATATTTT; CDR3aa: CASSLDRGGSGNTIYF
abundance: -; v_gene: TRBV5-1; d_gene: -; j_gene: TRBJ1-2; CDR3nt: TGCGCCAGCAGCTTTACTAACTATGGCTACACCTTC; CDR3aa: CASSFTNYGYTF
abundance: -; v_gene: TRBV2; d_gene: TRBD1; j_gene: TRBJ1-5; CDR3nt: TGTGCCAGCGCACAGGGGTCCGGGGGAAGTCAGCCCCAGCATTTT; CDR3aa: CASAQGSGGSQPQHF
abundance: -; v_gene: TRBV5-1; d_gene: TRBD1; j_gene: TRBJ2-1; CDR3nt: TGCGCCAGCAGCCTCTCCGGGACAGGGGGCTTCAATGAGCAGTTCTTC; CDR3aa: CASSLSGTGGFNEQFF
abundance: -; v_gene: TRBV4-3; d_gene: -; j_gene: TRBJ2-5; CDR3nt: TGCGCCAGCAGCCAAGATCGGGGGACCCAGTACTTC; CDR3aa: CASSQDRGTQYF
abundance: -; v_gene: TRBV28; d_gene: -; j_gene: TRBJ2-7; CDR3nt: TGTGCCTCCACCGACTTCAGACGGACAGAGCAGTACTTC; CDR3aa: CASTDFRRTEQYF
abundance: -; v_gene: TRBV15; d_gene: -; j_gene: TRBJ2-7; CDR3nt: TGTGCCACCAGCAGAGATCTTCCGCGGGAGCAGTACTTC; CDR3aa: CATSRDLPREQYF
abundance: -; v_gene: TRBV4-2; d_gene: TRBD1; j_gene: TRBJ1-1; CDR3nt: TGTGCCAGCAGCGAAAGACAGGGTCAGGGAACTGAAGCTTTCTTT; CDR3aa: CASSERQGQGTEAFF
abundance: -; v_gene: TRBV5-1; d_gene: -; j_gene: TRBJ1-5; CDR3nt: TGCGCCAGCAGCCCTCTTGACAGTTATAGCAATCAGCCCCAGCATTTT; CDR3aa: CASSPLDSYSNQPQHF
abundance: -; v_gene: TRBV5-4; d_gene: TRBD2; j_gene: TRBJ2-3; CDR3nt: TGTGCCAGCAGCTTCAGCGCGGGAGGGGGAGATACGCAGTATTTT; CDR3aa: CASSFSAGGGDTQYF
abundance: once; v_gene: TRBV28; d_gene: -; j_gene: TRBJ1-4; CDR3nt: TGTGCCAGCAGTTCCCGGAATGAAAAACTGTTTTTT; CDR3aa: CASSSRNEKLFF